Reported below is one TCR beta chain. The data stem from a study of technical replicates of blood from a few donors. Per germline, CDR1 SGHNT and CDR2 YYREEE (reference sequence). There are 12 residues in the CDR3. The germline V and J ends were trimmed by 2 bases and 4 bases, with 6 bases remaining between them. Repertoires were generated with immunoSEQ multiplex PCR, while TCRdb's copy carries only in-frame clones and drops some. The profile shows about 56,000 clones, around 95% of them singletons. The clonotype comes from a human donor in good health. Some clones in this sample may be carry-over from other donors' samples. The chain links TRBV5-4 to TRBJ1-2; perhaps TRBD1 as D (5 bases). Input material: PBMCs. The CDR3 is CASSLDSYGYTF. CDR3 nucleotide sequence: TGTGCCAGCAGCTTAGACAGCTATGGCTACACCTTC.